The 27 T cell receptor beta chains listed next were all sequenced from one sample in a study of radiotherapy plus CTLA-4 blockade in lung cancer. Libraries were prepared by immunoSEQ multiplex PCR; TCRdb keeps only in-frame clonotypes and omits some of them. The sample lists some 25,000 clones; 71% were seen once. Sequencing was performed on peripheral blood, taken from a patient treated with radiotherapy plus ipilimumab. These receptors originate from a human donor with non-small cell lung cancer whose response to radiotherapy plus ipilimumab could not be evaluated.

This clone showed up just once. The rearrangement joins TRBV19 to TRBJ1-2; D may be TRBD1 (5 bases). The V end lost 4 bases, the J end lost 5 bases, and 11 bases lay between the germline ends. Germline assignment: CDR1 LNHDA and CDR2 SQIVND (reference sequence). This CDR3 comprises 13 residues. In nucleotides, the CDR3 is TGTGCCAGTAGTAGGGGACTTGGATATGGCTACACCTTC. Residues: CASSRGLGYGYTF.

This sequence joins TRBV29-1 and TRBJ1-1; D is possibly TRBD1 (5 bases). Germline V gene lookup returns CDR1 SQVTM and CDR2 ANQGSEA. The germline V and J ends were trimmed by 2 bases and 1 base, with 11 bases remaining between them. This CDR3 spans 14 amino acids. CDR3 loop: CSVESGVRNTEAFF. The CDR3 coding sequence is TGCAGCGTTGAATCGGGGGTGCGGAACACTGAAGCTTTCTTT.

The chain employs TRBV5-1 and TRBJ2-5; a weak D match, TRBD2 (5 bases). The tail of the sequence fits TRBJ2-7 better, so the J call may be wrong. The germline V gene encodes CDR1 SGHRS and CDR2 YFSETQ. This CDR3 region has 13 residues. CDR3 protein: CASSAGRTYEQYF. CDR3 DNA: TGCGCCAGCAGCGCGGGCCGTACCTACGAGCAGTACTTC.

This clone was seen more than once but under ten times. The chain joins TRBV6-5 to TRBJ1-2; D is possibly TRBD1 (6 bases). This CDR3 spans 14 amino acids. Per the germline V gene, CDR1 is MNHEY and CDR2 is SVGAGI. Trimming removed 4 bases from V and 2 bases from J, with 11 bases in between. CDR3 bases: TGTGCCAGCAGTTTTACAGGGCTGAACTATGGCTACACCTTC. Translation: CASSFTGLNYGYTF.

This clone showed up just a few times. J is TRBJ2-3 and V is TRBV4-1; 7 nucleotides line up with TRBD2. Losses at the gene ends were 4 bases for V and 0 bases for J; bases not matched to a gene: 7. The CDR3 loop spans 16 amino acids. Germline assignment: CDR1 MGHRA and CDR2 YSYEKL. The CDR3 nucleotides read TGCGCCAGCAGCCCGCTGGGGGGGGAGAGCACAGATACGCAGTATTTT. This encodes CASSPLGGESTDTQYF.

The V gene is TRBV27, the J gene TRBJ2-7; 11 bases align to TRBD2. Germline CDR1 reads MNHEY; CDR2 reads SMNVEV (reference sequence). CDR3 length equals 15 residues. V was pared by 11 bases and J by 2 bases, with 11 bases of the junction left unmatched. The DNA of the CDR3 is TGTGCCGGCAAACCTCTAGCGGGAGGAACCTACGAGCAGTACTTC. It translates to CAGKPLAGGTYEQYF.

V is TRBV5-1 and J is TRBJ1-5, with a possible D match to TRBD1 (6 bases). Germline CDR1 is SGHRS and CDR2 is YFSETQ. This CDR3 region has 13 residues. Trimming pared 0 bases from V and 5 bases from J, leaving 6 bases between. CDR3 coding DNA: TGCGCCAGCAGCTTGGCAGGGGATCAGCCCCAGCATTTT. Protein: CASSLAGDQPQHF.

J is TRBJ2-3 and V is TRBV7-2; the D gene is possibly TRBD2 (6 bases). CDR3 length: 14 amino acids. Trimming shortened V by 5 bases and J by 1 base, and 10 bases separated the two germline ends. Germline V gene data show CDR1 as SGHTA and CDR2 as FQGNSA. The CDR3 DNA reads TGTGCCAGCAGCCCGTGGAGGGGCACAGATACGCAGTATTTT. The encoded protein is CASSPWRGTDTQYF.

This CDR3 is CASSLVRGRETQYF. The CDR3 DNA is TGTGCCAGCAGCTTAGTCAGGGGGCGTGAGACCCAGTACTTC. This sequence joins TRBV11-2 and TRBJ2-5, with 8 bases fitting TRBD1. Germline CDR1 reads SGHAT; CDR2 reads FQNNGV. This CDR3 is built from 14 residues. The J segment lost 5 bases and the V segment lost 1 base, leaving 3 bases of the junction unmatched.

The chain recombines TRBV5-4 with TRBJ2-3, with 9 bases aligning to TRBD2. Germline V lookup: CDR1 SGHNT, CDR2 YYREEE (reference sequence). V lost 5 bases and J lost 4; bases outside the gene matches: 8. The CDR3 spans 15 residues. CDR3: CASREREAIPDTQYF. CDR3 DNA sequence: TGTGCCAGCAGAGAGCGGGAGGCAATCCCAGATACGCAGTATTTT.

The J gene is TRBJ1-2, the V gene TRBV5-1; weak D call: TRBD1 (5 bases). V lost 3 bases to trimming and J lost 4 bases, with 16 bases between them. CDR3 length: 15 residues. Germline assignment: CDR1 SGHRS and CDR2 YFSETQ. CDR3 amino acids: CASSSQAGGTYGYTF. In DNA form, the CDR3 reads TGCGCCAGCAGCTCCCAGGCGGGGGGTACCTATGGCTACACCTTC.

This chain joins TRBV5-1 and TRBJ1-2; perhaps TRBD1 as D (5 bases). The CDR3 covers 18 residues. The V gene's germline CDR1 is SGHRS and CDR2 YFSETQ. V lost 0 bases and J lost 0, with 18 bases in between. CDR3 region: CASSLGHLPRASNYGYTF. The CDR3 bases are TGCGCCAGCAGCTTGGGTCACCTGCCCAGGGCTTCTAACTATGGCTACACCTTC.

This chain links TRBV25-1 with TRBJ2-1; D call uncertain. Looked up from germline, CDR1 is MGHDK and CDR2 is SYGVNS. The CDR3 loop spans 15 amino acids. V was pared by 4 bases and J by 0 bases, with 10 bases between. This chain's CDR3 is CASSADLSSYNEQFF. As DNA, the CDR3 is TGTGCCAGCAGTGCAGATTTAAGCTCCTACAATGAGCAGTTCTTC.

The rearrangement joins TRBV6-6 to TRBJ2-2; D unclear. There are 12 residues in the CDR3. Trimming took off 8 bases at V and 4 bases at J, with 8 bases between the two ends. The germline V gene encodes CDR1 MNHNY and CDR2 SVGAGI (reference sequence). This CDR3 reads CASSESTGELFF. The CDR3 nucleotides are TGTGCCAGCTCGGAGAGCACCGGGGAGCTGTTTTTT.

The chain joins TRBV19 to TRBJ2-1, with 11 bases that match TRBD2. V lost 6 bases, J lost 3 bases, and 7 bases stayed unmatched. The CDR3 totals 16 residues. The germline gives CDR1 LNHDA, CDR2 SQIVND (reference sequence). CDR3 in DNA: TGTGCCAGTAGACCTGGACTAGCGGGCAACTACAATGAGCAGTTCTTC. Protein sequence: CASRPGLAGNYNEQFF.

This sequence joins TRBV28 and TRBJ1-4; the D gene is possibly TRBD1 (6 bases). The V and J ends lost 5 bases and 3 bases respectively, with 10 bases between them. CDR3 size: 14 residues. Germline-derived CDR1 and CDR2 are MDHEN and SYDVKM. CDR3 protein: CASSRRGSNEKLFF. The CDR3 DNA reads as TGTGCCAGCAGTCGCAGGGGTTCTAATGAAAAACTGTTTTTT.

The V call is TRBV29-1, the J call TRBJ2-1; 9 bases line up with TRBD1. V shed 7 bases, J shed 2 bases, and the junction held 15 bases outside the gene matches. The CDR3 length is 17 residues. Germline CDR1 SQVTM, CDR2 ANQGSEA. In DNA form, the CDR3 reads TGCAGCGCCGACCCCCCGGGACAGGGAGGCACCTACAATGAGCAGTTCTTC. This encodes CSADPPGQGGTYNEQFF.

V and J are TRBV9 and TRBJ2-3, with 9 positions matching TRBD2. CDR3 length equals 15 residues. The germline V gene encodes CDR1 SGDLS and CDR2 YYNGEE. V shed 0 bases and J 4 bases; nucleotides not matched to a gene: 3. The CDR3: CASSVGSGSADTQYF. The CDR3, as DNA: TGTGCCAGCAGCGTAGGTAGCGGGAGCGCAGATACGCAGTATTTT.

For the CDR3, the DNA is TGTGCCAGCAGTGGGACAGGGACTAATTCACCCCTCCACTTT. Its protein is CASSGTGTNSPLHF. This sequence joins TRBV6-1 and TRBJ1-6; 8 nucleotides agree with TRBD1. V gave up 4 bases and J gave up 6 bases; unmatched junction bases: 2. The V gene's germline CDR1 is MNHNS and CDR2 SASEGT. This CDR3 is 14 amino acids long.

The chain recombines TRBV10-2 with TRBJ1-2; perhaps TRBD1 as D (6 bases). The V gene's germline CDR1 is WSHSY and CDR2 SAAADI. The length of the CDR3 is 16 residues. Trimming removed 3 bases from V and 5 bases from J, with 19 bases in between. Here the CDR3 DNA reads TGCGCCAGCAGTGACCTACAGGGCACATTTTTTTATGGCTACACCTTC. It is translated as CASSDLQGTFFYGYTF.

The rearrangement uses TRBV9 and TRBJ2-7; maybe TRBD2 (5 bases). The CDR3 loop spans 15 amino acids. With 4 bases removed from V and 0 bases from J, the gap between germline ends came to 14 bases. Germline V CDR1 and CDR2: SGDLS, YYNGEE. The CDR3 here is CASSPSLGSSYEQYF. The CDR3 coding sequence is TGTGCCAGCAGCCCCAGCCTGGGGAGCTCCTACGAGCAGTACTTC. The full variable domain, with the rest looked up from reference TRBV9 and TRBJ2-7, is DSGVTQTPKHLITATGQRVTLRCSPRSGDLSVYWYQQSLDQGLQFLIQYYNGEERAKGNILERFSAQQFPDLHSELNLSSLELGDSALYFCASSPSLGSSYEQYFGPGTRLTVT.

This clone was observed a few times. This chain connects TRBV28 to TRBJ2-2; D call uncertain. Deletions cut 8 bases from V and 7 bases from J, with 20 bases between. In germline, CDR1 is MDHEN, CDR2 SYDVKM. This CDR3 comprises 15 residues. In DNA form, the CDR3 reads TGTGCCAGCGGTAATTCCGGGTCATCGCACGGGGAGCTGTTTTTT. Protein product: CASGNSGSSHGELFF.

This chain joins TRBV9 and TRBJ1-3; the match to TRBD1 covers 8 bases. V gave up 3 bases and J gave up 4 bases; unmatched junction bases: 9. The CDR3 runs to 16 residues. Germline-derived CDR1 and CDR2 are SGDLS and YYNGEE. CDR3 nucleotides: TGTGCCAGCAGCGCCCGGACAGGGCGATACGGAAACACCATATATTTT. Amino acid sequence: CASSARTGRYGNTIYF.

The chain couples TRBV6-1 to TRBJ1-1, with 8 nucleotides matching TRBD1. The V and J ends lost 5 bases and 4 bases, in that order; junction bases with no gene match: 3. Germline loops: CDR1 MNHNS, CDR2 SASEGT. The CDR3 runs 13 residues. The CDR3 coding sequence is TGTGCCAGCAGTTCACAGGGGGTCACTGAAGCTTTCTTT. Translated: CASSSQGVTEAFF.

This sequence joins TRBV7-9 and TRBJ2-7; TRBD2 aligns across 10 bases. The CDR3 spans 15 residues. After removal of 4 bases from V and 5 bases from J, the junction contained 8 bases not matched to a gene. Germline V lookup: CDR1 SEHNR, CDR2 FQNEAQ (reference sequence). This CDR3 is CASSSTSGTGNEQYF. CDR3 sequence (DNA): TGTGCCAGCAGCTCAACTAGCGGGACGGGAAACGAGCAGTACTTC.

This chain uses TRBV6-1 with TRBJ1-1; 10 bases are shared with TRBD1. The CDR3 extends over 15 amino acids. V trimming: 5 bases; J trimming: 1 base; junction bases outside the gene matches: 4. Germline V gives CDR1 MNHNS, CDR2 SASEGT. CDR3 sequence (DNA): TGTGCCAGCAGTCGAGGGGACAGGGGGAACACTGAAGCTTTCTTT. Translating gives CASSRGDRGNTEAFF.

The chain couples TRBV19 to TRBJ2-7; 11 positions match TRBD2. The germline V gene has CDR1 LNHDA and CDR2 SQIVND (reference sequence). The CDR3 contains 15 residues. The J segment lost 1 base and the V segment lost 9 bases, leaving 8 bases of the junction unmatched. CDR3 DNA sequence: TGTGCCAGCGCCTTAGCGGGAGGGCCTTCCTACGAGCAGTACTTC. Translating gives CASALAGGPSYEQYF.